The next 31 T cell receptor beta chains were all read from a single sample in a study of cytomegalovirus exposure and HLA in healthy donors. PCR amplification relied on 60 Vbeta primers (plus 13 Jbeta primers). The table came from immunoSEQ multiplex PCR; TCRdb's copy has only in-frame clones and leaves some out. Of some 60,000 clones listed, 80% are singletons. Material for sequencing was PBMCs. These receptor sequences come from a male donor in good health and CMV-seronegative.

The V and J genes are TRBV19 and TRBJ2-3; D is possibly TRBD2 (6 bases). From germline, CDR1 is LNHDA and CDR2 SQIVND (reference sequence). CDR3 length equals 12 residues. CDR3 sequence reads: CGGTAGTDTQYF. The CDR3 DNA sequence: TGTGGGGGGACTGCAGGCACAGATACGCAGTATTTT.

A note on this clone: The junction shows a germline mismatch at one end, possibly a read error. The sample holds other DNA sequences that translate to the same CDR3. The chain joins TRBV6-1 to TRBJ1-6; D is undetermined. The germline V gene encodes CDR1 MNHNS and CDR2 SASEGT. This CDR3 spans 15 amino acids. The CDR3 spells CASSETYGRNSPLHF. CDR3 nucleotides: TGTGCCAGCAGTGAAACATACGGGAGAAATTCACCTCTCCACTTT.

V is TRBV29-1 and J is TRBJ1-5, with D perhaps TRBD1 (6 bases). This CDR3 region has 13 residues. Germline assignment: CDR1 SQVTM and CDR2 ANQGSEA. V was pared by 4 bases and J by 3 bases, with 10 bases between. CDR3 bases: TGCAGCGTTGCGAGGGGGAACAATCAGCCCCAGCATTTT. Its protein is CSVARGNNQPQHF.

The chain carries TRBV6-6 and TRBJ2-5; maybe TRBD1 (6 bases). The CDR3 loop spans 11 amino acids. Germline-derived CDR1 and CDR2 are MNHNY and SVGAGI (reference sequence). The CDR3 DNA reads as TGTGTCTCAGAGGGGGAAGAGACCCAGTACTTC. It translates to CVSEGEETQYF.

This rearrangement joins TRBV6-1 to TRBJ1-2; 7 nucleotides line up with TRBD1. Germline V gene sequence: CDR1 MNHNS, CDR2 SASEGT. V was pared by 7 bases and J by 5 bases, with 10 bases of the junction left unmatched. This CDR3 has 14 residues. The CDR3 nucleotides are TGTGCCAGCATATCTTCGAGCAGGGGGTATGGCTACACCTTC. Residues: CASISSSRGYGYTF.

This clone was seen more than once but under ten times. J is TRBJ2-3 and V is TRBV5-4; D is possibly TRBD1 (6 bases). Germline lookup yields CDR1 SGHNT and CDR2 YYREEE (reference sequence). V gave up 5 bases and J gave up 4 bases, with 20 bases separating them. CDR3 length: 16 residues. The chain's CDR3 is CASRSTGWGSADTQYF. The CDR3, as DNA: TGTGCCAGCAGATCGACAGGTTGGGGATCGGCAGATACGCAGTATTTT.

This chain joins TRBV11-2 and TRBJ1-1; D not certain. V was clipped by 0 bases and J by 5 bases, with 7 bases between them. CDR1 and CDR2 (germline): SGHAT, FQNNGV. The CDR3 sequence is 13 residues long. Here the CDR3 reads CASSLESGTEAFF. The CDR3 region has the DNA TGTGCCAGCAGCTTAGAGAGTGGTACTGAAGCTTTCTTT.

V is TRBV27 and J is TRBJ2-3, with TRBD2 as a possible D gene (5 bases). The CDR3 is made up of 15 amino acids. Germline-derived CDR1 and CDR2 are MNHEY and SMNVEV (reference sequence). V lost 4 bases, J lost 2 bases, and 13 bases lay in between. The DNA for the CDR3 is TGTGCCAGCAGTTCCCGGACTCTTTTCACAGATACGCAGTATTTT. Protein product: CASSSRTLFTDTQYF.

The genes are TRBV4-1 and TRBJ2-7; 7 bases are a match to TRBD2. The CDR3 is made up of 17 amino acids. J was trimmed by 0 bases and V by 1 base; bases with no gene match: 9. The germline V gene encodes CDR1 MGHRA and CDR2 YSYEKL. For the CDR3, the DNA is TGCGCCAGCAGCCAAGTCCCTGGGGGAGGGATCTCCTACGAGCAGTACTTC. It specifies CASSQVPGGGISYEQYF.

The rearrangement links TRBV6-5 to TRBJ1-1, with D unclear. Germline CDR1 is MNHEY and CDR2 is SVGAGI. Between the trimmed V and J ends, which lost 2 bases and 2 bases, there was a span of 9 bases. The CDR3 runs 14 residues. The CDR3: CASSYSHRNTEAFF. The CDR3 region has the DNA TGTGCCAGCAGTTACAGCCATCGCAACACTGAAGCTTTCTTT.

V is TRBV6-1 and J is TRBJ1-2, with D possibly TRBD1 on 5 matching bases. The germline V gene encodes CDR1 MNHNS and CDR2 SASEGT. The CDR3 extends over 15 amino acids. V was cut by 0 bases and J by 2 bases, with 10 bases left in between. The CDR3: CASSEAAGTNYGYTF. CDR3 nucleotide sequence: TGTGCCAGCAGTGAAGCGGCGGGGACCAACTATGGCTACACCTTC.

The chain uses TRBV19 and TRBJ1-5; TRBD1 aligns across 7 bases. Looked up from germline, CDR1 is LNHDA and CDR2 is SQIVND (reference sequence). The CDR3 spans 14 residues. V lost 4 bases and J lost 3; bases outside the gene matches: 3. The CDR3 DNA reads TGTGCCAGTAGTAACAGGGGTTACAATCAGCCCCAGCATTTT. Its protein is CASSNRGYNQPQHF.

The chain combines TRBV19 with TRBJ1-5; D is unresolved. Trimming stripped 2 bases from V and 5 bases from J, with 16 bases between. Per the germline V gene, CDR1 is LNHDA and CDR2 is SQIVND (reference sequence). The CDR3 extends over 16 amino acids. CDR3 bases: TGTGCCAGTAGTATAACGCATCGGGATGGGCATCAGCCCCAGCATTTT. Translating gives CASSITHRDGHQPQHF.

The chain joins TRBV27 to TRBJ1-2; D ambiguous. CDR1 MNHEY and CDR2 SMNVEV come from the germline V gene (reference sequence). The CDR3 is 14 residues long. V lost 4 bases and J 6 bases, leaving 15 bases between the germline ends. CDR3 coding DNA: TGTGCCAGCAGTTCCCTGCCGTTGCTAGATGGCTACACCTTC. Translated, it gives CASSSLPLLDGYTF.

This sequence joins TRBV6-5 and TRBJ2-5; D gene unclear. The J call may be incorrect, as the DNA end agrees better with TRBJ2-7. The germline V gene has CDR1 MNHEY and CDR2 SVGAGI. The CDR3 consists of 16 residues. The CDR3 DNA reads TGTGCCAGCAGTTACTCGAATCCTGAACGCTCCTACGAGCAGTACTTC. This encodes CASSYSNPERSYEQYF.

The rearrangement uses TRBV7-6 and TRBJ2-6; perhaps TRBD1 as D (6 bases). Germline V gives CDR1 SGHVS, CDR2 FNYEAQ. The CDR3 contains 16 residues. V lost 2 bases and J 4 bases, leaving 12 bases between the germline ends. CDR3 nucleotides: TGTGCCAGCAGCTTATCACAGGGTGGCGGGGCCAACGTCCTGACTTTC. Translating it yields CASSLSQGGGANVLTF.

This clone was counted between two and nine times. This chain connects TRBV7-9 to TRBJ1-1; D gene uncertain. This CDR3 comprises 14 residues. From germline, CDR1 is SEHNR and CDR2 FQNEAQ (reference sequence). Deletions cut 5 bases from V and 5 bases from J, with 15 bases between. CDR3 sequence: CASSQREGGTEAFF. The CDR3 bases are TGTGCCAGCAGCCAGAGGGAGGGAGGAACTGAAGCTTTCTTT.

The chain uses TRBV5-4 and TRBJ1-2, with TRBD1 identical over 9 bases. This CDR3 has 16 residues. Trimming at V came to 3 bases and at J to 5 bases, leaving 11 bases not matched to a gene. Germline assignment: CDR1 SGHNT and CDR2 YYREEE (reference sequence). CDR3 in DNA: TGTGCCAGCAGCTCTCGGACAGGGGAACAATTTTATGGCTACACCTTC. This codes for CASSSRTGEQFYGYTF.

The V call is TRBV14, the J call TRBJ1-2, with 7 bases matching TRBD1. Trimming took 4 bases from V and 3 from J; bases not matched to a gene: 5. The CDR3 has 14 amino acids. In germline, CDR1 is SGHDN, CDR2 FVKESK. CDR3 region: CASSLPGTDYGYTF. The CDR3, as DNA: TGTGCCAGCAGCCTACCCGGGACAGACTATGGCTACACCTTC.

The gene calls are TRBV7-3 and TRBJ1-1, with no clear D. The length of the CDR3 is 16 residues. The germline V gene has CDR1 SGHTA and CDR2 FQGTGA. Trimming left V 0 bases short and J 1 base short, with 12 bases between. CDR3 nucleotide sequence: TGTGCCAGCAGCTTAACGAACGTCCAGGAGAACACTGAAGCTTTCTTT. Encoded protein: CASSLTNVQENTEAFF.

CDR3 sequence (DNA): TGTGCCAGTAGTATCCGACAGTCTAGCACAGATACGCAGTATTTT. Translation gives CASSIRQSSTDTQYF. V gene TRBV19 combines with J gene TRBJ2-3, with a weak D call TRBD1 (5 bases). CDR1 is LNHDA and CDR2 is SQIVND in the germline V gene (reference sequence). The CDR3 is 15 residues long. V gave up 3 bases and J gave up 0 bases, with 10 bases separating them.

This chain uses TRBV28 with TRBJ2-2, with 9 bases fitting TRBD1. V lost 3 bases and J lost 6; bases outside the gene matches: 5. CDR1 is MDHEN and CDR2 is SYDVKM in the germline V gene. This CDR3 is 15 amino acids long. CDR3 sequence reads: CASSFGTGQAGELFF. CDR3 nucleotides: TGTGCCAGCAGTTTTGGGACAGGGCAGGCCGGGGAGCTGTTTTTT.

This clone was detected a few times. V is TRBV5-8 and J is TRBJ2-7; D may be TRBD1 (6 bases). V was cut by 3 bases and J by 6 bases, with 13 bases left in between. Germline-derived CDR1 and CDR2 are SGHTS and YDEGEE. The CDR3 extends over 13 amino acids. The CDR3 reads CASSSGRGSEQYF. The CDR3 nucleotides read TGTGCCAGCAGCTCGGGCAGGGGTAGCGAGCAGTACTTC.

The chain employs TRBV11-2 and TRBJ1-3, with D tentatively TRBD1 (5 bases). The CDR3 covers 15 residues. The V end was cut by 3 bases, the J end by 0 bases, with 9 bases between. The germline CDR1 and CDR2 sequences are SGHAT and FQNNGV. CDR3: CASSFTGASGNTIYF. Here the CDR3 DNA reads TGTGCCAGCAGCTTCACTGGGGCCTCTGGAAACACCATATATTTT. Full variable domain (rest looked up from reference TRBV11-2 and TRBJ1-3): EAGVAQSPRYKIIEKRQSVAFWCNPISGHATLYWYQQILGQGPKLLIQFQNNGVVDDSQLPKDRFSAERLKGVDSTLKIQPAKLEDSAVYLCASSFTGASGNTIYFGEGSWLTVV.

The chain has TRBV5-1 and TRBJ2-3, with 9 bases fitting TRBD2. This CDR3 comprises 15 residues. The germline gives CDR1 SGHRS, CDR2 YFSETQ. The ends lost 2 bases at V and 5 bases at J; junction bases unmatched: 6. In DNA, the CDR3 is TGCGCCAGCAGCTTTCGCGGGGGGGCCGGAGATACGCAGTATTTT. Amino acids: CASSFRGGAGDTQYF.

This clone has only a few counts. The J gene is TRBJ2-3, the V gene TRBV13, with D tentatively TRBD2 (6 bases). The CDR3 consists of 17 residues. The V gene's germline CDR1 is PRHDT and CDR2 FYEKMQ (reference sequence). V shed 1 base and J shed 2 bases, with 16 bases lying between them. The CDR3 DNA reads as TGTGCCAGCAGCTTAGTGGGTATGGGGGGTATCACAGATACGCAGTATTTT. Translation gives CASSLVGMGGITDTQYF. The full variable domain, completed using reference TRBV13 and TRBJ2-3, is AAGVIQSPRHLIKEKRETATLKCYPIPRHDTVYWYQQGPGQDPQFLISFYEKMQSDKGSIPDRFSAQQFSDYHSELNMSSLELGDSALYFCASSLVGMGGITDTQYFGPGTRLTVL.

This chain joins TRBV9 and TRBJ1-6, with D unresolved. Germline assignment: CDR1 SGDLS and CDR2 YYNGEE. The V end was cut by 0 bases, the J end by 10 bases, with 11 bases between. There are 14 residues in the CDR3. CDR3 loop: CASSVGEGSSPLHF. As DNA, the CDR3 is TGTGCCAGCAGCGTAGGGGAGGGTAGCTCACCCCTCCACTTT. The variable domain in full, with the rest retrieved from reference TRBV9 and TRBJ1-6, is DSGVTQTPKHLITATGQRVTLRCSPRSGDLSVYWYQQSLDQGLQFLIQYYNGEERAKGNILERFSAQQFPDLHSELNLSSLELGDSALYFCASSVGEGSSPLHFGNGTRLTVT.

This chain joins TRBV4-3 and TRBJ2-6, with D maybe TRBD1 (5 bases). CDR3 size: 17 residues. The germline CDR1 and CDR2 sequences are LGHNA and YSLEER. Deletions cut 3 bases from V and 2 bases from J, with 14 bases between. CDR3 residues: CASSQGRAQPGANVLTF. CDR3 coding DNA: TGCGCCAGCAGCCAGGGCAGGGCACAACCTGGGGCCAACGTCCTGACTTTC.

This chain joins TRBV30 and TRBJ1-2; 8 bases align to TRBD1. V was pared by 3 bases and J by 8 bases, with 5 bases of the junction left unmatched. This CDR3 is 12 amino acids long. Germline CDR1 reads GTSNPN; CDR2 reads SVGIG (reference sequence). CDR3 loop: CAWSAGGRGYTF. DNA of the CDR3: TGTGCCTGGAGCGCAGGGGGCCGAGGCTACACCTTC. Complete variable domain (other parts from reference TRBV30 and TRBJ1-2): SQTIHQWPATLVQPVGSPLSLECTVEGTSNPNLYWYRQAAGRGLQLLFYSVGIGQISSEVPQNLSASRPQDRQFILSSKKLLLSDSGFYLCAWSAGGRGYTFGSGTRLTVV.

The chain recombines TRBV19 with TRBJ2-3; no firm D call. The ends were cut back, 2 bases at V and 6 bases at J, with 9 bases in the middle. Per the germline V gene, CDR1 is LNHDA and CDR2 is SQIVND (reference sequence). This CDR3 region has 13 residues. The CDR3 DNA reads TGTGCCAGTAGTATAAATCTCCCTGATACGCAGTATTTT. It codes for CASSINLPDTQYF.

This clone showed up just a few times. V usage is TRBV19 and J usage is TRBJ1-4, with TRBD1 matching over 7 bases. Germline CDR1 is LNHDA and CDR2 is SQIVND (reference sequence). The CDR3 is 15 amino acids. J lost 8 bases, V lost 6 bases, and 12 bases had no gene match. The DNA for the CDR3 is TGTGCCAGTAGAAACGATCGACAGGGAGGAGAAAAACTGTTTTTT. It codes for CASRNDRQGGEKLFF. Full variable domain (outside the CDR3, taken from reference TRBV19 and TRBJ1-4): DGGITQSPKYLFRKEGQNVTLSCEQNLNHDAMYWYRQDPGQGLRLIYYSQIVNDFQKGDIAEGYSVSREKKESFPLTVTSAQKNPTAFYLCASRNDRQGGEKLFFGSGTQLSVL.